The clone carrying this TCR beta chain was counted many times. The antigen is not known. The read stops 3 residues short of the end of the CDR3; the missing end is completed from the germline J gene. Patients and controls were mostly of Caucasian heritage. Replacement immunoglobulin had been given to every CVID subject for at least one year. Blood samples were heparinized, roughly 5 to 8.5 ml per donor. This sample is drawn from a study of T cell clonality in common variable immunodeficiency. The CDR3 is made up of 15 amino acids. Germline CDR1 and CDR2: SNHLY and FYNNEI. The ends lost 4 bases at V and 3 bases at J; junction bases unmatched: 4. TCRdb's table, derived via immunoSEQ multiplex PCR, lists solely in-frame clones and lacks some. This sample includes 25,000 to 35,000 clones with no singletons; its ten biggest clones take up less than 35%. Study-wide points: Common variable immunodeficiency TCR beta sequences reportedly had fewer deletions and N-nucleotide insertions. Compared with healthy controls, CVID subjects showed increased TCRbeta clonality, mostly in about a third.

Sample: peripheral blood mononuclear cells. The chain joins TRBV2 to TRBJ2-1, with 9 bases that match TRBD1. This clonotype was sampled from a human donor with common variable immunodeficiency. The covered CDR3 bases are TGTGCCAGCAGTGCCCGGGACAGGGTCTACAATGAG. It specifies CASSARDRVYNE. The entire CDR3 sequence reads CASSARDRVYNEQFF.